These T cell receptor beta chains were read from a single sample in a study of prognosis after radiotherapy for stage I lung cancer. One entry per CDR3 protein results from TCRdb running MiXCR on the multiplex PCR reads. The sample holds some 56,000 distinct CDR3 sequences; around a quarter are singletons and the top ten take under 10%. Sequenced here: PBMCs, sampled before or after stereotactic body radiation therapy (not recorded which). The receptor source for this set is a donor at least 50 years old with non-small cell lung cancer. Each CDR3 is given with its conserved first and last residue. Each record gives: CDR3 length, V gene, CDR3 protein.

14,TRBV18,CASSPRGTNEKLFF
18,TRBV6-5,CASSYDGRAPWPTDTQYF
14,TRBV5-1,CASSLVGGQETQYF
18,TRBV10-3,CAISDPGRGGFRGSPLHF
12,TRBV10-3,CAIRGDSYEQYF
15,TRBV28,CASSFGRSSNQPQHF
12,TRBV12-3/TRBV12-4,CASTVGGHEQYF
14,TRBV10-3,CAISDRDSSYEQYF
14,TRBV5-6,CASSFGQGLSEQYF
19,TRBV3-1,CASSPRTSGGSSGANVLTF
13,TRBV20-1,CSAPTGWNYVYTF
12,TRBV6-1,CASSLQGDTQYF
13,TRBV19,CASSITDNYGYTF
14,TRBV20-1,CSASPGTGVSPLHF
13,TRBV29-1,CSVDGGGTGELFF
16,TRBV6-6,CASSYSRGQRDLPLHF
14,TRBV9,CASVGMESFGELFF
14,TRBV29-1,CSVDLTGGNTEAFF
16,TRBV11-2,CASSLDLAGVYNEQFF
13,TRBV5-1,CASSETGQGIAFF
14,TRBV24-1,CATNQIQGGGELSF
14,TRBV7-8,CASIQGGNNSPLHF
15,TRBV10-3,CAISDPGGRKYGYTF
16,TRBV20-1,CSARAFTRSHYNEQFF
16,TRBV7-2,CASSLAGLAGGGGQYF
12,TRBV28,CASRERTGPPFF
13,TRBV11-2,CASSFDRNNEQFF
17,TRBV11-2,CASSRPYFGTDTGELFF
11,TRBV11-3,CASSSDGEAFF
15,TRBV24-1,CATSDLGRGSDTQYF
14,TRBV6-4,CASSDSEGTGGYTF
16,TRBV5-1,CASSSQEVSRGDTQYF
16,TRBV9,CASSVAGTGDFETQYF
15,TRBV6-2/TRBV6-3,CASTHSAFPDSPLHF
13,TRBV10-2,CASRDPGVEGYTF
15,TRBV20-1,CSAREGRGASYEQYF
15,TRBV5-6,CASSLDGTGLFEQYF
15,TRBV19,CASTPLAGAQETQYF
15,TRBV20-1,CSARDGGRSYNEQFF
17,TRBV19,CARGTGGAGGAGNTIYF
17,TRBV6-1,CASKPLLQGGGNQPQHF
13,TRBV7-3,CASSSGGSYEQYF
15,TRBV20-1,CSVKGGVGSYNEQFF
13,TRBV12-3/TRBV12-4,CASSFRLNTEAFF
13,TRBV3-1,CASSQGGNSPLHF
14,TRBV24-1,CATSGTSEQETQYF
14,TRBV12-3/TRBV12-4,CASTRDRTNYGYTF
16,TRBV4-1,CASSQDPGVTNEKLFF
14,TRBV18,CASSPQGGNEKLFF
16,TRBV6-1,CASSTPGLIRQETQYF
14,TRBV12-3/TRBV12-4,CASSLGWRGSPLHF
15,TRBV19,CASRPGSANTGELFF
17,TRBV7-9,CASSLGLAGEFRETQYF
13,TRBV11-2,CASSLRLNYGYTF
14,TRBV20-1,CSVQSRGGNQPQHF
15,TRBV6-1,CASSRSPGKNYEQYF